A selection of T cell receptor beta chains follows, all from one sample in a study of early T cells in non-severe SARS-CoV-2 infection. TCRdb used MiXCR to reprocess the 5' RACE reads, holding one entry per CDR3 protein. This sample yields 60,000 or so distinct CDR3 sequences, of which roughly an eighth are seen a single time; approximately 4.4% belongs to the top ten. The sample was whole blood. The receptors were sampled from an adult who was a healthcare worker with PCR-confirmed SARS-CoV-2 infection or an uninfected control (not recorded which). CDR3s include the opening cysteine and the closing phenylalanine or tryptophan. Fields, in order: V gene, J gene, clone size, D gene, CDR3 DNA, CDR3 protein. The D gene is left open where the match is weak. Clone sizes are given selectively: once, few, many, or a class where the clone is expanded.

V: TRBV7-9
J: TRBJ1-2
size: few
D: TRBD1
DNA: TGTGCCAGCAGCCGGGGACAGGGATACTATGGCTACACCTTC
CDR3: CASSRGQGYYGYTF

V: TRBV27
J: TRBJ1-1
size: many
D: -
DNA: TGTGCCAGCAGTCCTCGAGGAGGAATTGAAGCTTTCTTT
CDR3: CASSPRGGIEAFF

V: TRBV20-1
J: TRBJ1-2
size: many
D: -
DNA: TGCAGTGCCCCGCCCGCGGGGGGGATGGCGGGTTATGGCTACACCTTC
CDR3: CSAPPAGGMAGYGYTF

V: TRBV29-1
J: TRBJ2-6
size: many
D: -
DNA: TGCAGCGTAAATAGTGGGGCCAACGTCCTGACTTTC
CDR3: CSVNSGANVLTF

V: TRBV3-1
J: TRBJ2-3
size: many
D: TRBD1
DNA: TGTGCCAGCAGCCAAGGACAGGGGGGGAGGACAGATACGCAGTATTTT
CDR3: CASSQGQGGRTDTQYF

V: TRBV5-1
J: TRBJ2-2
size: few
D: TRBD1
DNA: TGCGCCAGCAGCTTGTGGGACAGGCACACCGGGGAGCTGTTTTTT
CDR3: CASSLWDRHTGELFF

V: TRBV12-3/TRBV12-4
J: TRBJ2-7
size: -
D: -
DNA: TGTGCCAGCAGTCCAAACAGGGTACTCGAGCAGTACTTC
CDR3: CASSPNRVLEQYF

V: TRBV5-1
J: TRBJ2-5
size: many
D: TRBD2
DNA: TGCGCCAGCAGCCCACTTGAGGGACTAGCGGAGAAGACCCAGTACTTC
CDR3: CASSPLEGLAEKTQYF

V: TRBV5-1
J: TRBJ2-3
size: many
D: -
DNA: TGCGCCAGCAGCTTGGAGCGCGCAGATACGCAGTATTTT
CDR3: CASSLERADTQYF

V: TRBV5-4
J: TRBJ2-5
size: many
D: -
DNA: TGTGCCAGCAGCCAACCTCCGCGACAAGAGACCCAGTACTTC
CDR3: CASSQPPRQETQYF

V: TRBV3-1
J: TRBJ2-7
size: -
D: -
DNA: TGTGCCAGCAGCCAAGGTGGGACCGTCCTTTCCTACGAGCAGTACTTC
CDR3: CASSQGGTVLSYEQYF